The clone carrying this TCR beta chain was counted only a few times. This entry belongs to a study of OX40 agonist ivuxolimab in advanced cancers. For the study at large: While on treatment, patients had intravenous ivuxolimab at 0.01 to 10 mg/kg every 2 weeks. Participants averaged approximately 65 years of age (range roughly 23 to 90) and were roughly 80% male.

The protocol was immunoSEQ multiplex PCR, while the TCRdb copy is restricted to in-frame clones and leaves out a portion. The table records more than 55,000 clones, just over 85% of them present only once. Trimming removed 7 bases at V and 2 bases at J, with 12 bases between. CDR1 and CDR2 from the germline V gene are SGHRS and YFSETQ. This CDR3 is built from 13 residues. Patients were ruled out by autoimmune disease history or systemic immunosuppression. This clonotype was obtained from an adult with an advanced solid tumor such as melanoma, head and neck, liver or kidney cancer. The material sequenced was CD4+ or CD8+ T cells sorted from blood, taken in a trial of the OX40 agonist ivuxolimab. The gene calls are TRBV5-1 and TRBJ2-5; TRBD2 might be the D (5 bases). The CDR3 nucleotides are TGCGCCAGCCAGACGACGGGGCAAGAGACCCAGTACTTC. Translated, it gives CASQTTGQETQYF.